Given below is one TCR beta chain in context. These data belong to a study of blood T cell repertoires in COVID-19. Study overall: From T cells, B-cell-depleted T cells, or PBMCs came the material, which was cDNA or gDNA.

Per the original data handling: Reference gene primer amplification yielded estimated nucleated cell counts. The protocol was immunoSEQ multiplex PCR, while the TCRdb copy is restricted to in-frame clones and leaves out a portion. V and J calls plus clone size are reproduced from that table; the DNA served to infer D and trimming. The table shows about 94,000 clones, with about four fifths occurring only once. Germline-derived CDR1 and CDR2 are SEHNR and FQNEAQ (reference sequence). The CDR3 spans 15 residues. With 7 bases clipped from V and 7 bases from J, the junction kept 15 bases outside the gene matches.

Sequenced: peripheral blood. The genes are TRBV7-9 and TRBJ2-7; 8 nucleotides line up with TRBD2. This TCR came from a human donor in a cohort sampled during active COVID-19. The CDR3 here is CASNNGTGGPSEQYF. CDR3 DNA sequence: TGTGCCAGCAATAACGGTACGGGAGGGCCGAGTGAGCAGTACTTC.